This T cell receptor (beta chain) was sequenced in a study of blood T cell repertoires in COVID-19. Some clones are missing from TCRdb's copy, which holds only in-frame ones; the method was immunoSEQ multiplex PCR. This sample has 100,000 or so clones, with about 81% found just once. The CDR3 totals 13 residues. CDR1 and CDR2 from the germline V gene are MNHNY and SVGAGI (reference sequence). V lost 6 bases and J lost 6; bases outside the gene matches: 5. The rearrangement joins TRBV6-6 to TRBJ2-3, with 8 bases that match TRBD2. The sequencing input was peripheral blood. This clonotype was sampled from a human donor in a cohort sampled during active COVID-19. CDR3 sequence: CASSSGGRDTQYF. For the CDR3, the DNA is TGTGCCAGCAGCTCGGGGGGGAGGGATACGCAGTATTTT.